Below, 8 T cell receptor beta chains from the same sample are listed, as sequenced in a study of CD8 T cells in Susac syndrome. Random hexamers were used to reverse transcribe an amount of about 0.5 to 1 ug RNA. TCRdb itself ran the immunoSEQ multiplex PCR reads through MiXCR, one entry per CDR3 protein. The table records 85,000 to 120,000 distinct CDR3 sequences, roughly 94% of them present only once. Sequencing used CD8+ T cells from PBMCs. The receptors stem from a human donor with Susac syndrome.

The CDR3, as DNA: TGCAGTGCTAGAGTGGGACCCGAAGCTTTCTTT. It codes for CSARVGPEAFF. V and J are TRBV20-1 and TRBJ1-1, with D perhaps matching TRBD1 (5 bases). V was shortened by 1 base and J by 8 bases, with 8 bases between the two germline ends. The CDR3 consists of 11 residues. The germline V gene has CDR1 DFQATT and CDR2 SNEGSKA (reference sequence).

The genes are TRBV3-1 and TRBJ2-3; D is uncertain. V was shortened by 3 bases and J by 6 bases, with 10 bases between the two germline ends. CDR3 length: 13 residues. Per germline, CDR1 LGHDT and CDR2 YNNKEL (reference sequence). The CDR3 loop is CASSHIDADTQYF. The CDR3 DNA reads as TGTGCCAGCAGCCATATAGACGCGGATACGCAGTATTTT.

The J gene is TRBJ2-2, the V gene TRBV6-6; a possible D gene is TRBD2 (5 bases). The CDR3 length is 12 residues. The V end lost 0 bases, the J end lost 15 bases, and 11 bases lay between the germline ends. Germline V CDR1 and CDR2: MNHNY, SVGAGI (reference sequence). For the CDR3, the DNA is TGTGCCAGCAGTTACTCGACCGGGGTGGTGTTTTTT. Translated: CASSYSTGVVFF.

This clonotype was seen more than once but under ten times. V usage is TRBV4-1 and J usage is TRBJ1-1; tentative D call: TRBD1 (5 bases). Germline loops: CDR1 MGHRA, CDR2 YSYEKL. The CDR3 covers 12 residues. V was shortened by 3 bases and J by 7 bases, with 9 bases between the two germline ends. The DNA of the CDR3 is TGCGCCAGCAGCCACCGGGACGGTGAAGCTTTCTTT. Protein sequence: CASSHRDGEAFF.

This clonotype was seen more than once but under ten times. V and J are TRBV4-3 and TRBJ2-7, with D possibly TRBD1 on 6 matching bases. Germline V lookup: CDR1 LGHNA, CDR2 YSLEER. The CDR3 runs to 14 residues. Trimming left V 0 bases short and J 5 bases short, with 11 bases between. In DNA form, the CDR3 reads TGCGCCAGCAGCCAAGACGCAGGGGTCCACGAGCAGTACTTC. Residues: CASSQDAGVHEQYF.

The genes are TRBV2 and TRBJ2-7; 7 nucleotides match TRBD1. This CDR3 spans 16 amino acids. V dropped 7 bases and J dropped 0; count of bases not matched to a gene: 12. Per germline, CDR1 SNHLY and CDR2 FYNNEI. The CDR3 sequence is CASKGTDPRSSYEQYF. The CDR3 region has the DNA TGTGCCAGCAAGGGGACAGACCCTCGGAGCTCCTACGAGCAGTACTTC.

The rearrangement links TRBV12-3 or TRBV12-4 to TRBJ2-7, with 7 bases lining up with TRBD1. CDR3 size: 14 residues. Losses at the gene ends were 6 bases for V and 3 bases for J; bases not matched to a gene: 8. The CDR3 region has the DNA TGTGCCAGCAGCCGAGGCGCAGGGGGCTACGAGCAGTACTTC. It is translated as CASSRGAGGYEQYF.

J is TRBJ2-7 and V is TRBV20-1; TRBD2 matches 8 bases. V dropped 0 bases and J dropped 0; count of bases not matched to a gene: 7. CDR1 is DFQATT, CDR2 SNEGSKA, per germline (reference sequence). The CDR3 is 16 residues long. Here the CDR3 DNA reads TGCAGTGCTAGAGATCTAACCGGGACTAGCTCCTACGAGCAGTACTTC. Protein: CSARDLTGTSSYEQYF.